This TCR beta chain came from a study of blood T cells in healthy people across ages. The count of this clonotype is one. With a J-beta primer mix and a sample-barcoded 5' primer, a second PCR ran about 7 to 12 cycles. At least 3 million CDR3-containing paired-end reads were obtained per sample. TCRdb called the 5' RACE reads again in MiXCR, with one record for every CDR3 protein. The data contain hundreds of thousands of distinct CDR3 sequences, 52% of them singletons. CDR1 is MGHDK and CDR2 is SYGVNS in the germline V gene. The CDR3 totals 13 residues. V was shortened by 8 bases and J by 0 bases, with 10 bases between the two germline ends.

The V call is TRBV25-1, the J call TRBJ1-2; weak D call: TRBD1 (5 bases). The clonotype comes from a woman aged 80 or over in good health. Sequencing used blood. The CDR3 bases are TGTGCCAGCGGGGCAGGATCTAACTATGGCTACACCTTC. Translation gives CASGAGSNYGYTF.